This T cell receptor (beta chain) was found in a study of cytomegalovirus exposure and HLA in healthy donors. Study in general: Caucasian-associated ancestry cluster membership applied to about four fifths of several hundred genotyped donors. Study findings and constraints: Later analysis associated a missense DCLRE1C variant with TCR beta V- and J-gene trimming.

The PCR employed 60 Vbeta primers together with 13 Jbeta primers. Sequencing was performed with immunoSEQ multiplex PCR; in TCRdb, only in-frame clones are kept and a portion is missing. Recorded for this sample: more than 95,000 clones. The germline V gene encodes CDR1 ENHRY and CDR2 SYGVKD. V trimming: 0 bases; J trimming: 5 bases; junction bases outside the gene matches: 7. The CDR3 length is 16 residues. A note on this clone: Its antigen is not identified.

The donors gave bone marrow, and they were healthy. At the time of sampling, donors were nominally healthy, though unrecorded immune exposures were likely. The sample taken for sequencing was PBMCs. The rearrangement links TRBV10-3 to TRBJ1-1; the match to TRBD1 covers 9 bases. The receptor comes from a man in his forties or fifties in good health and CMV-seronegative. The CDR3 coding sequence is TGTGCCATCAGTGAGTCTCCGGGACAGGGAGCGACTGAAGCTTTCTTT. It specifies CAISESPGQGATEAFF.